A selection of T cell receptor beta chains follows, all from one sample in a study of patients and donors after allogeneic stem cell transplantation. TCRdb independently ran MiXCR on the RT-PCR reads; one entry per CDR3 protein. The table lists 800,000 to 1,000,000 distinct CDR3 sequences, approximately 19% of them singletons. The sample consisted of blood, either unsorted or a sorted T cell fraction (not recorded which). Receptors were obtained from a human donor who was either an allogeneic HSCT recipient or a stem cell or donor lymphocyte infusion donor (not recorded which). It is not recorded whose cells these are; they may come from a transplant donor. Both conserved end residues are part of each CDR3. A D gene is named only where the DNA matches it firmly. Part of the rows lack a size; the others show once, few, many or a class for expanded clones.

size: NA; V: TRBV12-3/TRBV12-4; D: NA; J: TRBJ1-3; DNA: TGTGCCAGCAGTTTTGACCCGGGAATCACCATATATTTT; CDR3: CASSFDPGITIYF
size: few; V: TRBV20-1; D: TRBD1; J: TRBJ2-5; DNA: TGCAGTGTGATGTCGGGCCAGGGGGCTCGGAAGACCCAGTACTTC; CDR3: CSVMSGQGARKTQYF
size: NA; V: TRBV18; D: NA; J: TRBJ1-5; DNA: TGTGCCAGCTCACCACCGGGTAGAGGCAATCAGCCCCAGCATTTT; CDR3: CASSPPGRGNQPQHF
size: NA; V: TRBV27; D: NA; J: TRBJ1-2; DNA: TGTGCCAGCAGTTTCGGACAGCAGTATGGCTACACCTTC; CDR3: CASSFGQQYGYTF
size: NA; V: TRBV7-2; D: NA; J: TRBJ1-1; DNA: TGTGCCAGCATCACCGGGGGCCCTGAAGCTTTCTTT; CDR3: CASITGGPEAFF
size: NA; V: TRBV7-9; D: TRBD1; J: TRBJ1-1; DNA: TGTGCCAGCAGCCTACAGGGGTCCGCTGAAGCTTTCTTT; CDR3: CASSLQGSAEAFF
size: NA; V: TRBV7-2; D: NA; J: TRBJ2-2; DNA: TGTGCCAGCAGCTTAGGGGCAATGCTCGCCGGGGAGCTGTTTTTT; CDR3: CASSLGAMLAGELFF
size: few; V: TRBV29-1; D: NA; J: TRBJ1-1; DNA: TGCAGCGTTGAAGATACACAGATGAACACTGAAGCTTTCTTT; CDR3: CSVEDTQMNTEAFF
size: few; V: TRBV7-2; D: NA; J: TRBJ2-3; DNA: TGTGCCAGCAGCTTTAACACCTACACAGATACGCAGTATTTT; CDR3: CASSFNTYTDTQYF
size: few; V: TRBV12-3/TRBV12-4; D: NA; J: TRBJ1-2; DNA: TGTGCCAGCAGTTTGGATGGGGCGTCCTTTTATGGCTACACCTTC; CDR3: CASSLDGASFYGYTF
size: many; V: TRBV20-1; D: NA; J: TRBJ2-2; DNA: TGCAGTGCTAGAGATTCAGCCAGTCTCACCGGGGAGCTGTTTTTT; CDR3: CSARDSASLTGELFF
size: few; V: TRBV7-2; D: NA; J: TRBJ1-1; DNA: TGTGCCAGCAGCTCACAGGGTCAGGGCACTGAAGCTTTCTTT; CDR3: CASSSQGQGTEAFF
size: NA; V: TRBV2; D: NA; J: TRBJ1-6; DNA: TGTGCCAAATCAAGCAACGACGGGGCCTATAATTCACCCCTCCACTTT; CDR3: CAKSSNDGAYNSPLHF
size: NA; V: TRBV29-1; D: NA; J: TRBJ2-3; DNA: TGCAGCGTTGATGGGGCAGGGGCAGGAGATACGCAGTATTTT; CDR3: CSVDGAGAGDTQYF
size: few; V: TRBV18; D: NA; J: TRBJ2-7; DNA: TGTGCCAGCTCACCACTAATGTCCTACGAGCAGTACTTC; CDR3: CASSPLMSYEQYF
size: few; V: TRBV9; D: NA; J: TRBJ1-1; DNA: TGTGCCAGCAGCGTATTTGGCAGAATGAACACTGAAGCTTTCTTT; CDR3: CASSVFGRMNTEAFF
size: NA; V: TRBV7-4; D: NA; J: TRBJ2-7; DNA: TGTGCCAGCAGTACCCAGAGCGTCACTAACTACGAGCAGTACTTC; CDR3: CASSTQSVTNYEQYF
size: few; V: TRBV11-2; D: NA; J: TRBJ2-3; DNA: TGTGCCAGCAGCCCGAGATGGACAGATACGCAGTATTTT; CDR3: CASSPRWTDTQYF
size: NA; V: TRBV7-8; D: NA; J: TRBJ2-3; DNA: TGTGCCAGCAGGTCGGGGCAGGCGCAGTATTTT; CDR3: CASRSGQAQYF
size: many; V: TRBV12-3/TRBV12-4; D: NA; J: TRBJ2-5; DNA: TGTGCCAGCAGTAGGGCCAAGGAGACCCAGTACTTC; CDR3: CASSRAKETQYF
size: few; V: TRBV20-1; D: TRBD1; J: TRBJ1-2; DNA: TGCAGTGCTACGGGTGAGACAGGGGCCTATGGCTACACCTTC; CDR3: CSATGETGAYGYTF
size: many; V: TRBV12-3/TRBV12-4; D: TRBD2; J: TRBJ2-3; DNA: TGTGCCAGCAGTCCCAAAAGCGGGGGGGCAATGACACGCACAGATACGCAGTATTTT; CDR3: CASSPKSGGAMTRTDTQYF